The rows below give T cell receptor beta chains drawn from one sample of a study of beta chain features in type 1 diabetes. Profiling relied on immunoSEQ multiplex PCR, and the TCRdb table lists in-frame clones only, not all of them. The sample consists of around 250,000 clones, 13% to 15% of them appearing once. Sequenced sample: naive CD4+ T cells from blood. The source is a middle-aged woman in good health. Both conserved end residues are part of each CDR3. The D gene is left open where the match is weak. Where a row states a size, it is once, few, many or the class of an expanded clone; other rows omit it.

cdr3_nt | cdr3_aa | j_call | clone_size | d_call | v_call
TGTGCCAGCAGTTTAACTAGTCGGGGTCGGCAGCCCCAGCATTTT | CASSLTSRGRQPQHF | TRBJ1-5 | few | - | TRBV28
TGCGCCAGCAGCCCTCGGGGGAACACTGAAGCTTTCTTT | CASSPRGNTEAFF | TRBJ1-1 | few | - | TRBV5-1
TGTGCCAGCAGCGTTCTCGGGGGGGCCACAGATACGCAGTATTTT | CASSVLGGATDTQYF | TRBJ2-3 | - | TRBD2 | TRBV9
TGTGCCAGCAGTCAACGGACAGTCTCTGGAAACACCATATATTTT | CASSQRTVSGNTIYF | TRBJ1-3 | few | - | TRBV6-5
TGCAGCGTTGTCTTGGTCGTCGGGGACAGGGGGCTCGAGCAGTACTTC | CSVVLVVGDRGLEQYF | TRBJ2-7 | - | TRBD1 | TRBV29-1
TGCGCCAGCAGCCCCGGGACAGGGGGCTCTGGGGCCAACGTCCTGACTTTC | CASSPGTGGSGANVLTF | TRBJ2-6 | - | TRBD1 | TRBV10-1
TGTGCCAGCAGCGTAGGCCTAGCGAACGAGCAGTACTTC | CASSVGLANEQYF | TRBJ2-7 | few | - | TRBV9
TGTGCCAGCAGCCCGGGTTCTGAAGCTTTCTTT | CASSPGSEAFF | TRBJ1-1 | - | - | TRBV7-9
TGTGCTAGCAGCTTATGGAGGGCAGATACGCAGTATTTT | CASSLWRADTQYF | TRBJ2-3 | - | - | TRBV7-7
TGTGCCTGGAGGAAGGACAGGCACAAAGCGAACACTGAAGCTTTCTTT | CAWRKDRHKANTEAFF | TRBJ1-1 | few | TRBD1 | TRBV30
TGTGCCAGCAGGACACAGGGTAACACTGAAGCTTTCTTT | CASRTQGNTEAFF | TRBJ1-1 | few | - | TRBV6-1
TGTGCCAGCAGCTTAGAGAACAGGGATTTTCCCGAAGGGACCCAGTACTTC | CASSLENRDFPEGTQYF | TRBJ2-5 | few | - | TRBV13
TGCGCCAGCAGCCAAGAAAGAGCGAACACAGATACGCAGTATTTT | CASSQERANTDTQYF | TRBJ2-3 | - | - | TRBV23-1
TGTGCCAGCAGTTCTAACTACGAGCAGTACTTC | CASSSNYEQYF | TRBJ2-7 | - | - | TRBV6-5
TGTGCCAGCAGCACTAACAGGGGCCGTCATCAGCCCCAGCATTTT | CASSTNRGRHQPQHF | TRBJ1-5 | few | TRBD1 | TRBV11-3
TGTGCCAGCAGCGCCGACAGGGAGTATGGCTACACCTTC | CASSADREYGYTF | TRBJ1-2 | few | TRBD1 | TRBV9
TGTGCCAGCAGTCCCCCCAGACAGGGGATTTATAATTCACCCCTCCACTTT | CASSPPRQGIYNSPLHF | TRBJ1-6 | - | TRBD1 | TRBV28
TGCAGTGGAAGAACGGGGAGCGGCTACACCTTC | CSGRTGSGYTF | TRBJ1-2 | - | - | TRBV20-1
TGCAGCGGACAGGGGAACTATGGCTACACCTTC | CSGQGNYGYTF | TRBJ1-2 | few | TRBD1 | TRBV29-1
TGTGCCAGCAGTATGCTCGAAGTGGGGGCTTCCTACGAGCAGTACTTC | CASSMLEVGASYEQYF | TRBJ2-7 | - | - | TRBV2
TGTGCCAGCAGCTTAGATCTCTCCGCAGGGACCTACGAGCAGTACTTC | CASSLDLSAGTYEQYF | TRBJ2-7 | - | - | TRBV11-2
TGTGCCAGCGGCTTCAACACTGAAGCTTTCTTT | CASGFNTEAFF | TRBJ1-1 | few | - | TRBV6-6
TGTGCCAGCTCATCATCGATCGGGACAGGACAAAACTATGGCTACACCTTC | CASSSSIGTGQNYGYTF | TRBJ1-2 | - | TRBD1 | TRBV18
TGTGCCAGCAGCCTCTCCGCGAACTATGGCTACACCTTC | CASSLSANYGYTF | TRBJ1-2 | - | - | TRBV7-9
TGCGCCAGCAGCCGCCAAGCGGGGGCTTCCTACGAGCAGTACTTC | CASSRQAGASYEQYF | TRBJ2-7 | - | TRBD2 | TRBV4-3
TGTGCCAGCAGCTCCACAGGCCAGTATGGCTACACCTTC | CASSSTGQYGYTF | TRBJ1-2 | few | - | TRBV5-6
TGTGCCAGCAGCTTAGATCGGTCCGGGGAGCTGTTTTTT | CASSLDRSGELFF | TRBJ2-2 | - | - | TRBV11-2
TGTGCCAGCAGACAATTCGGGACAGCCCTCTCTGGGGCCAACGTCCTGACTTTC | CASRQFGTALSGANVLTF | TRBJ2-6 | few | TRBD1 | TRBV7-2
TGTGCCAGTAACCGCGCTAACTATGGCTACACCTTC | CASNRANYGYTF | TRBJ1-2 | - | - | TRBV19
TGTGCCAGCAGTCGGGTCTGGGGCTACACCTTC | CASSRVWGYTF | TRBJ1-2 | - | - | TRBV28
TGTGCCAGCAGCTTAGCGGTGGGGGCCCTCGATGAGCAGTTCTTC | CASSLAVGALDEQFF | TRBJ2-1 | - | - | TRBV7-2
TGTGCCAGCAGCTTGCGGGCTTCTGAGGGCAATGAGCAGTTCTTC | CASSLRASEGNEQFF | TRBJ2-1 | - | - | TRBV5-4
TGCGCCAGCAGTTTGGGGGGGCCGCGAGAGACCCAGTACTTC | CASSLGGPRETQYF | TRBJ2-5 | few | - | TRBV5-1
TGTGCCAGCAGCTCGGGGAACGAGCAGTACTTC | CASSSGNEQYF | TRBJ2-7 | - | - | TRBV7-8
TGCGCCAGCAGCCCACTAGCGGGGGCAGATACGCAGTATTTT | CASSPLAGADTQYF | TRBJ2-3 | few | TRBD2 | TRBV5-1
TGTGCCAGTACCTTGCGGGGGCGCAATGAGCAGTTCTTC | CASTLRGRNEQFF | TRBJ2-1 | - | - | TRBV19
TGCGCCAGCAGCTTGGGGGGACTAGCGGGGGACTACGAGCAGTACTTC | CASSLGGLAGDYEQYF | TRBJ2-7 | - | TRBD2 | TRBV5-1
TGTGCCAGCAGCTTAGTTGCGCATGAATTAGCGGCTTTCTTT | CASSLVAHELAAFF | TRBJ1-1 | few | - | TRBV11-2
TGTGCCAGCAGAATTAGGCGGGGTAGACATACGCAGTATTTT | CASRIRRGRHTQYF | TRBJ2-3 | few | - | TRBV21-1
TGTGCCAGCAGCTCGGGACTAGCGGGGGGCTGGAACCAAGAGACCCAGTACTTC | CASSSGLAGGWNQETQYF | TRBJ2-5 | - | TRBD2 | TRBV5-4
TGTGCCAGCTCACTGTCCGACGGGGATACGCAGTATTTT | CASSLSDGDTQYF | TRBJ2-3 | - | - | TRBV18
TGTGCGTACAGGGGGCCCTCGTATGGCTACACCTTC | CAYRGPSYGYTF | TRBJ1-2 | few | TRBD1 | TRBV28
TGTGCCAGCAGCCTAGGACTAGCGGGGGGGCCAGATACGCAGTATTTT | CASSLGLAGGPDTQYF | TRBJ2-3 | few | TRBD2 | TRBV11-2
TGTGCCAGTACCCCGCGCCACAGTATCCCAGAGACCCAGTACTTC | CASTPRHSIPETQYF | TRBJ2-5 | - | - | TRBV19
TGTGCCAGCAGCGTAGCGGAGACCCAGTACTTC | CASSVAETQYF | TRBJ2-5 | - | - | TRBV9
TGTGCCAGCAGTGCCAGGGGCACCAGCTATGGCTACACCTTC | CASSARGTSYGYTF | TRBJ1-2 | - | - | TRBV2
TGTGCCAGCAGTCTTGTTCGGGGAGGGCTGGGTGGTACCTACGAGCAGTACTTC | CASSLVRGGLGGTYEQYF | TRBJ2-7 | - | TRBD2 | TRBV28
TGTGCCAGCAGAACAGGGCGGGAGACCCAGTACTTC | CASRTGRETQYF | TRBJ2-5 | - | - | TRBV7-2
TGTGCCAGCAGCTCCCGCCCCGACAGTTTCATGAACACTGAAGCTTTCTTT | CASSSRPDSFMNTEAFF | TRBJ1-1 | few | - | TRBV7-6
TGTGCCAGCAGTGGGACAATTCCCTACGAGCAGTACTTC | CASSGTIPYEQYF | TRBJ2-7 | - | - | TRBV25-1
TGCGCCAGCAGTCACCCCGCGACAGGGGGCTCCTATAATTCACCCCTCCACTTT | CASSHPATGGSYNSPLHF | TRBJ1-6 | - | TRBD1 | TRBV23-1
TGTGCCAGCAGTGACTCCCAGGGGTCTGGAAACACCATATATTTT | CASSDSQGSGNTIYF | TRBJ1-3 | few | - | TRBV25-1
TGTGCCAGCAGCAAAGGAGGTTCCCGGTGCCTTTCCTACGAGCAGTACTTC | CASSKGGSRCLSYEQYF | TRBJ2-7 | - | - | TRBV21-1
TGCGCCAGCAGCCACAAGGGACTAGCGGGGGAAGATACGCAGTATTTT | CASSHKGLAGEDTQYF | TRBJ2-3 | - | TRBD2 | TRBV4-1
TGTGCCAGCAGCAGACTAGCGGGGGGGTATGAGCAGTTCTTC | CASSRLAGGYEQFF | TRBJ2-1 | few | TRBD2 | TRBV11-2
TGTGCCAGCAGTCCCCCGGGACAGGCCTCCTACGAGCAGTACTTC | CASSPPGQASYEQYF | TRBJ2-7 | few | TRBD1 | TRBV6-6
TGCGCCAGCAGTACAGGGGATAGCAATCAGCCCCAGCATTTT | CASSTGDSNQPQHF | TRBJ1-5 | - | TRBD1 | TRBV5-1
TGTGCCAGCAGCTTAGTCCCAGATGACAGGGCGGGCTACACCTTC | CASSLVPDDRAGYTF | TRBJ1-2 | few | TRBD1 | TRBV7-9
TGTGCCAGCAGCTCCAGGGGGCTTAACACTGAAGCTTTCTTT | CASSSRGLNTEAFF | TRBJ1-1 | - | TRBD1 | TRBV11-2
TGCGCCAGCAGCCAGGCTAACGGACAGTATGGCTACACCTTC | CASSQANGQYGYTF | TRBJ1-2 | few | - | TRBV4-3